This T cell receptor beta chain was sequenced for a study of T cell responses to AZD1222 COVID-19 vaccine. Germline assignment: CDR1 WSHSY and CDR2 SAAADI. Between the trimmed V and J ends, which lost 8 bases and 16 bases, there was a span of 18 bases. CDR3 length equals 11 residues. In the case of this clone: Its antigen is not known.

Clones were sequenced by immunoSEQ multiplex PCR, and TCRdb holds only the in-frame ones, with some missing. The sample has about 150,000 clones, about 91% seen once. Study-wide results and limits: Vaccination with two AZD1222 doses was followed by a rise in Spike-specific TCR breadth and depth. The peak T cell response came first, and repertoires were sampled only after it. Among those given AZD1222, only five or six were seropositive at baseline.

This sample comprised peripheral blood, obtained on day 0 of AZD1222 vaccination. This chain links TRBV10-2 with TRBJ2-1; tentatively, D is TRBD2 (6 bases). This TCR was recovered from an adult in good health. The CDR3 loop is CASRSGYNVFF. In DNA form, the CDR3 reads TGCGCCAGCCGTAGCGGTTATAATGTATTCTTC.